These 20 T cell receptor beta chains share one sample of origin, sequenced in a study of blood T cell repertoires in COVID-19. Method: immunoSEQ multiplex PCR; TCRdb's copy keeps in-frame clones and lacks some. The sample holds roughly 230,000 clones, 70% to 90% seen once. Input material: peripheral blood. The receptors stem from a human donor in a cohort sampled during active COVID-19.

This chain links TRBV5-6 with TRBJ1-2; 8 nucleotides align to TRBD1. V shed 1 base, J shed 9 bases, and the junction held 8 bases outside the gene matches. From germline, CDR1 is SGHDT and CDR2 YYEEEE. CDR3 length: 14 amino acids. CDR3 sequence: CASSLLGTGVSYTF. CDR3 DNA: TGTGCCAGCAGCTTGCTCGGGACAGGCGTGAGCTACACCTTC. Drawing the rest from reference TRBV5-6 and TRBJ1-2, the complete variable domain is DAGVTQSPTHLIKTRGQQVTLRCSPKSGHDTVSWYQQALGQGPQFIFQYYEEEERQRGNFPDRFSGHQFPNYSSELNVNALLLGDSALYLCASSLLGTGVSYTFGSGTRLTVV.

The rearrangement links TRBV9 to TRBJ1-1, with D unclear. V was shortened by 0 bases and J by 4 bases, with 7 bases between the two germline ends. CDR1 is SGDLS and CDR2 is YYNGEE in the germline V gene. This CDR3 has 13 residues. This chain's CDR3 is CASSVGGSTEAFF. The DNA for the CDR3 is TGTGCCAGCAGCGTAGGCGGGAGCACTGAAGCTTTCTTT. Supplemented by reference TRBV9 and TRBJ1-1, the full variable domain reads DSGVTQTPKHLITATGQRVTLRCSPRSGDLSVYWYQQSLDQGLQFLIQYYNGEERAKGNILERFSAQQFPDLHSELNLSSLELGDSALYFCASSVGGSTEAFFGQGTRLTVV.

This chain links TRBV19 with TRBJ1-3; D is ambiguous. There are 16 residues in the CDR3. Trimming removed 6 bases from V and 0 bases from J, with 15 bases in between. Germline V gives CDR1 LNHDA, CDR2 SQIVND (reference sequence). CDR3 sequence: CASRSRGLGSGNTIYF. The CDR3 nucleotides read TGTGCCAGTAGAAGTAGAGGTCTAGGCTCTGGAAACACCATATATTTT.

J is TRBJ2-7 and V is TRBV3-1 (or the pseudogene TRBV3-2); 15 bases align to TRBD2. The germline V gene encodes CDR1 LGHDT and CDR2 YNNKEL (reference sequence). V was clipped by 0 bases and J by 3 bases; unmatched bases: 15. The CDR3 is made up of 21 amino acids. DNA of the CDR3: TGTGCCAGCAGCCAAGATGGGGTAACTGGGACTAGCGGGGGGTATTACTACGAGCAGTACTTC. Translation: CASSQDGVTGTSGGYYYEQYF.

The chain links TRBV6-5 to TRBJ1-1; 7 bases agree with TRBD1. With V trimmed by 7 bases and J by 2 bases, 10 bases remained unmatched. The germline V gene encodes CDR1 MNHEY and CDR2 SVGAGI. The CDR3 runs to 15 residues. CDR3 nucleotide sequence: TGTGCCAGCACTAAAAGGGACAGCATCAACACTGAAGCTTTCTTT. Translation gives CASTKRDSINTEAFF.

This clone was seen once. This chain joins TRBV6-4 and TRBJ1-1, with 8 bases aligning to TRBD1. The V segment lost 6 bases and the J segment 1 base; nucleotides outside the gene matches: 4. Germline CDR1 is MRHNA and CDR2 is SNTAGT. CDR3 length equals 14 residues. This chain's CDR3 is CASSRDRSNTEAFF. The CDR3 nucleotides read TGTGCCAGCAGCCGGGACAGGTCGAACACTGAAGCTTTCTTT.

The CDR3 nucleotides are TGTGCCAGCAGTTGGAGACAGGGGGCCTATCTTTTCACAGATACGCAGTATTTT. Translation gives CASSWRQGAYLFTDTQYF. The J gene is TRBJ2-3, the V gene TRBV6-2 or TRBV6-3; the match to TRBD1 covers 10 bases. The ends lost 4 bases at V and 2 bases at J; junction bases unmatched: 12. CDR1 is MNHEY and CDR2 is SVGEGT in the germline V gene. The CDR3 is 18 amino acids.

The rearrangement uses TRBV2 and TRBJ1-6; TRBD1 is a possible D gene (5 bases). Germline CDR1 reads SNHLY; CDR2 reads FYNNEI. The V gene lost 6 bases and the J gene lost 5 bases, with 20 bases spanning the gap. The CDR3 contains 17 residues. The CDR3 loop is CASRGGTPLMDNSPLHF. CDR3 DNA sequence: TGTGCCAGCAGGGGGGGGACGCCGCTTATGGATAATTCACCCCTCCACTTT.

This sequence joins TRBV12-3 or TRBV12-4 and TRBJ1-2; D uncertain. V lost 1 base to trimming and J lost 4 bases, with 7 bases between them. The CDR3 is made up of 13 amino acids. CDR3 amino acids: CASSLEPSYGYTF. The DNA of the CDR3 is TGTGCCAGCAGTTTAGAACCGAGCTATGGCTACACCTTC.

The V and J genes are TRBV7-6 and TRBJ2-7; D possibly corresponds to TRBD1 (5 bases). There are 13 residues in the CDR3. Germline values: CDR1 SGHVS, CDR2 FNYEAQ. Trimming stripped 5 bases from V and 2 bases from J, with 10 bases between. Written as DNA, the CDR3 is TGTGCCAGCAGCCTACAGGAACCCTACGAGCAGTACTTC. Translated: CASSLQEPYEQYF. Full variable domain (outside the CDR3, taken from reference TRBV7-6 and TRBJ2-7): GAGVSQSPRYKVTKRGQDVALRCDPISGHVSLYWYRQALGQGPEFLTYFNYEAQQDKSGLPNDRFSAERPEGSISTLTIQRTEQRDSAMYRCASSLQEPYEQYFGPGTRLTVT.

The CDR3 nucleotides are TGCGCCAGCAGCTTGGCACCCGGGACAGGGCCTATACCCTACACCTTC. Translation gives CASSLAPGTGPIPYTF. This sequence joins TRBV5-1 and TRBJ1-2; 9 bases align to TRBD1. Trimming took 0 bases from V and 10 from J; bases not matched to a gene: 13. The CDR3 runs 16 residues. Germline CDR1 is SGHRS and CDR2 is YFSETQ.

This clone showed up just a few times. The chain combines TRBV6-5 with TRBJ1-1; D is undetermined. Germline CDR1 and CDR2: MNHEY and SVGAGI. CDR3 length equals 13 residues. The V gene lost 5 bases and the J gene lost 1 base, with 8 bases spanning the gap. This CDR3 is CASSPFGNTEAFF. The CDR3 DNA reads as TGTGCCAGCAGTCCCTTCGGGAACACTGAAGCTTTCTTT.

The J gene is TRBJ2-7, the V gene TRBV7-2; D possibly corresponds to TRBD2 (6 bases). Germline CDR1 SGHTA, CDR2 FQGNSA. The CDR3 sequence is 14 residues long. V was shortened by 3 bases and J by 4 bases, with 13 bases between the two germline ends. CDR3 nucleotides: TGTGCCAGCAGCTTGCTTGCGGGGAATTACGAGCAGTACTTC. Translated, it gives CASSLLAGNYEQYF.

CDR3 sequence: CASSLTGFTEAFF. The CDR3 DNA is TGCGCCAGCAGCTTGACGGGGTTCACTGAAGCTTTCTTT. The rearrangement links TRBV5-1 to TRBJ1-1; D gene ambiguous. This CDR3 has 13 amino acids. In germline, CDR1 is SGHRS, CDR2 YFSETQ. With 1 base removed from V and 4 bases from J, the gap between germline ends came to 8 bases.

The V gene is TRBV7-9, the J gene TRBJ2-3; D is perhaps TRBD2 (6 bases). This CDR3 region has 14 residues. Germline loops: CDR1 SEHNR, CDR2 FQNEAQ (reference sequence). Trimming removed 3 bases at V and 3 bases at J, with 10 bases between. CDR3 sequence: CASSFGSPTDTQYF. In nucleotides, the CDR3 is TGTGCCAGCAGCTTCGGGAGTCCTACAGATACGCAGTATTTT.

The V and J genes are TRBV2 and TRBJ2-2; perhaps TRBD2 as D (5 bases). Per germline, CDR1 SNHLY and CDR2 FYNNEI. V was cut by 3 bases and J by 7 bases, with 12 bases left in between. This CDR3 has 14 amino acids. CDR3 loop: CASSDRRRVGELFF. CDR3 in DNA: TGTGCCAGCAGTGATAGGAGGCGGGTCGGGGAGCTGTTTTTT.

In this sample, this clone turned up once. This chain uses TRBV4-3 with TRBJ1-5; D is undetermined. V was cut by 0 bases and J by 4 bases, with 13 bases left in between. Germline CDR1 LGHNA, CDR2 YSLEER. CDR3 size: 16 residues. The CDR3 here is CASSQDWSRVNQPQHF. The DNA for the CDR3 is TGCGCCAGCAGCCAAGATTGGTCCCGGGTTAATCAGCCCCAGCATTTT.

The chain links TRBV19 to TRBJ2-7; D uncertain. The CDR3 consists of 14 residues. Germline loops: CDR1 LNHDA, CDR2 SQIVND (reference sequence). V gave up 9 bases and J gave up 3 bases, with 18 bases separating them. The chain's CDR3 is CASRPRGNLYEQYF. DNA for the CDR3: TGTGCCAGCCGCCCTCGAGGCAATCTCTACGAGCAGTACTTC.

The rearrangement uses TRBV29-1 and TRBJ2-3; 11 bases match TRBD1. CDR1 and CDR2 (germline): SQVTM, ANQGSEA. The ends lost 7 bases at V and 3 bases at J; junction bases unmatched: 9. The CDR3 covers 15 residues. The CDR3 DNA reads TGCAGCGCCGAGGGCGGACAGGGGGCAACAGATACGCAGTATTTT. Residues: CSAEGGQGATDTQYF.

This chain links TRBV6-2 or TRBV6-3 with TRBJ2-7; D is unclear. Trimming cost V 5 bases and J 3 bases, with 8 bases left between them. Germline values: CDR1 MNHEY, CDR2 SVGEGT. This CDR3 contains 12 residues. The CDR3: CASSGSGYEQYF. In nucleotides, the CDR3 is TGTGCCAGCAGTGGGTCGGGCTACGAGCAGTACTTC.